Listed below are T cell receptor beta chains from one sample, sequenced in a study of identical twins. A single record per CDR3 protein comes from TCRdb applying MiXCR to the 5' RACE reads. The sample carries some 250,000 distinct CDR3 sequences, 5.5% to 7.5% recorded once. These data were also filed under a second study, of T cells expressing NK-cell markers.

Sequencing input: CD8+ T cells sorted from blood. These receptors all stem from a woman younger than 35 in good health. Both conserved end residues are part of each CDR3. The D gene is left open where the match is weak. Rows give clone size only sometimes, using once, few, many, or a class for an expanded clone.

>TRBD1|few|TRBV3-1|TRBJ2-1
CASSPWDRVNEQFF
TGTGCCAGCAGCCCGTGGGACAGGGTGAATGAGCAGTTCTTC
>TRBD2|NA|TRBV5-6|TRBJ2-1
CASSPAVWVAGGNEQFF
TGTGCCAGCAGCCCCGCCGTATGGGTAGCGGGAGGCAATGAGCAGTTCTTC
>NA|few|TRBV5-6|TRBJ1-1
CASSAHPSGATEAFF
TGTGCCAGCAGCGCCCACCCGTCCGGTGCAACTGAAGCTTTCTTT
>TRBD1|NA|TRBV27|TRBJ1-1
CASSLGGQGDTEAFF
TGTGCCAGCAGTTTAGGAGGACAGGGGGACACTGAAGCTTTCTTT
>NA|NA|TRBV4-1|TRBJ2-1
CASSQDPGPKEQFF
TGCGCCAGCAGCCAAGATCCGGGCCCCAAGGAGCAGTTCTTC
>NA|many|TRBV27|TRBJ2-5
CASSPGSGETQYF
TGTGCCAGCAGCCCAGGGAGCGGAGAGACCCAGTACTTC
>TRBD2|NA|TRBV9|TRBJ2-5
CASSLFGGGRETQYF
TGTGCCAGCAGCCTCTTTGGCGGGGGGAGAGAGACCCAGTACTTC
>NA|few|TRBV5-1|TRBJ2-1
CASSLGLISYNEQFF
TGCGCCAGCAGCTTGGGACTCATTTCCTACAATGAGCAGTTCTTC
>NA|few|TRBV11-2|TRBJ2-2
CASSLDNTGELFF
TGTGCCAGCAGCTTAGATAACACCGGGGAGCTGTTTTTT
>TRBD2|few|TRBV9|TRBJ2-1
CASSVGGSGGTSSYNEQFF
TGTGCCAGCAGCGTAGGGGGTAGCGGGGGGACGAGCTCCTACAATGAGCAGTTCTTC
>NA|few|TRBV25-1|TRBJ2-1
CASRKGIGQFF
TGTGCCAGCAGGAAGGGCATAGGACAGTTCTTC
>TRBD1|many|TRBV7-2|TRBJ2-1
CASSLFSGGNNEQFF
TGTGCCAGCAGCTTATTTTCAGGGGGAAACAATGAGCAGTTCTTC
>NA|many|TRBV5-1|TRBJ2-4
CASSILQGEGNIQYF
TGCGCCAGCAGCATTTTGCAGGGGGAGGGTAACATTCAGTACTTC
>NA|few|TRBV4-1|TRBJ1-6
CASSQEAGRGDSPLHF
TGCGCCAGCAGCCAAGAAGCCGGACGAGGGGATTCACCCCTCCACTTT
>NA|many|TRBV27|TRBJ2-2
CASSLSRGGTGELFF
TGTGCCAGCAGTTTATCGAGGGGCGGGACCGGGGAGCTGTTTTTT
>NA|many|TRBV27|TRBJ2-3
CASRHRGDTQYF
TGTGCCAGCAGACACCGGGGGGATACGCAGTATTTT
>TRBD2|few|TRBV15|TRBJ2-2
CATSSLAGEVTGELFF
TGTGCCACCAGCAGTTTAGCGGGAGAAGTTACCGGGGAGCTGTTTTTT
>TRBD2|NA|TRBV7-8|TRBJ2-2
CASSLGALAGGPTGELFF
TGTGCCAGCAGCTTAGGGGCTTTAGCGGGGGGGCCTACCGGGGAGCTGTTTTTT
>NA|many|TRBV7-9|TRBJ2-1
CASSLDSSWVSYNEQFF
TGTGCCAGCAGCTTAGATTCTAGCTGGGTTTCCTACAATGAGCAGTTCTTC
>NA|few|TRBV7-9|TRBJ2-2
CASSSRPGELFF
TGTGCCAGCAGCTCTAGACCCGGGGAGCTGTTTTTT
>NA|few|TRBV11-2|TRBJ2-7
CASSLAGRIYEQYF
TGTGCCAGCAGCTTAGCCGGGCGAATCTACGAGCAGTACTTC
>NA|few|TRBV12-3/TRBV12-4|TRBJ2-7
CASSPGVAYEQYF
TGTGCCAGCAGTCCGGGTGTAGCCTACGAGCAGTACTTC
>NA|many|TRBV9|TRBJ1-1
CASNPTENTEAFF
TGTGCCAGCAACCCGACAGAGAACACTGAAGCTTTCTTT
>NA|few|TRBV6-2/TRBV6-3|TRBJ2-5
CASSYGPGPQETQYF
TGTGCCAGCAGTTACGGGCCTGGCCCTCAAGAGACCCAGTACTTC
>NA|NA|TRBV4-2|TRBJ1-4
CASSGAGEEKLFF
TGTGCCAGCAGCGGTGCCGGGGAGGAAAAACTGTTTTTT
>NA|NA|TRBV10-2|TRBJ1-1
CASSEGGGEAFF
TGCGCCAGCAGTGAAGGAGGTGGTGAAGCTTTCTTT
>NA|NA|TRBV7-9|TRBJ2-7
CASSFGDSEQYF
TGTGCCAGCAGCTTTGGGGATTCCGAGCAGTACTTC
>NA|many|TRBV12-3/TRBV12-4|TRBJ2-2
CASRPGGHGELFF
TGTGCCAGCAGGCCCGGGGGCCACGGGGAGCTGTTTTTT
>TRBD1|few|TRBV5-1|TRBJ2-7
CASSSTGTGLIEQYF
TGCGCCAGCAGCTCAACCGGGACAGGGTTGATCGAGCAGTACTTC
>NA|many|TRBV9|TRBJ2-7
CASSVGPQLVNHEQYF
TGTGCCAGCAGCGTGGGGCCGCAACTAGTCAACCACGAGCAGTACTTC
>NA|few|TRBV29-1|TRBJ2-2
CSVEKGGRAGELFF
TGCAGCGTCGAAAAAGGGGGTAGGGCCGGGGAGCTGTTTTTT
>NA|NA|TRBV21-1|TRBJ1-1
CASTLQGVNTEAFF
TGTGCCAGCACGTTACAGGGAGTGAACACTGAAGCTTTCTTT
>NA|many|TRBV20-1|TRBJ2-2
CSARARTLGELFF
TGCAGTGCTAGAGCCCGGACCCTCGGGGAGCTGTTTTTT
>NA|NA|TRBV6-5|TRBJ2-7
CASSYLIGYEQYF
TGTGCCAGCAGTTACTTGATTGGTTACGAGCAGTACTTC
>NA|many|TRBV12-3/TRBV12-4|TRBJ2-1
CASSLFLALGEQFF
TGTGCCAGCAGTTTATTCCTAGCCTTGGGGGAGCAGTTCTTC
>NA|many|TRBV12-3/TRBV12-4|TRBJ2-7
CASRHDSTYEQYF
TGTGCCAGCAGACACGACAGTACCTACGAGCAGTACTTC
>NA|NA|TRBV14|TRBJ2-3
CASSPPGLNTDTQYF
TGTGCCAGCAGCCCCCCGGGTCTTAATACGGATACGCAGTATTTT
>NA|many|TRBV9|TRBJ1-5
CAILVQHF
TGTGCCATCCTCGTACAGCATTTT
>TRBD2|NA|TRBV7-7|TRBJ2-1
CASSLAGTSDEQFF
TGTGCTAGCAGCTTAGCCGGGACTAGCGATGAGCAGTTCTTC
>NA|NA|TRBV4-3|TRBJ2-1
CASSQVGLNEQFF
TGCGCCAGCAGCCAAGTAGGGCTCAATGAGCAGTTCTTC
>NA|NA|TRBV11-2|TRBJ1-5
CASSLRAGTPNQPQHF
TGTGCCAGCAGCTTAAGGGCCGGGACACCTAATCAGCCCCAGCATTTT
>NA|NA|TRBV6-1|TRBJ2-7
CASSVGRADEQYF
TGTGCCAGCTCGGTGGGCAGGGCGGACGAGCAGTACTTC
>NA|NA|TRBV20-1|TRBJ2-1
CSARDAEREQFF
TGCAGTGCTAGAGATGCGGAGAGGGAGCAGTTCTTC
>TRBD1|NA|TRBV5-1|TRBJ2-3
CASSIDRGVGDTQYF
TGCGCCAGCAGCATAGACAGGGGAGTGGGAGATACGCAGTATTTT
>NA|few|TRBV27|TRBJ2-1
CASSFFPARGEQFF
TGTGCCAGCAGTTTTTTCCCCGCCAGGGGTGAGCAGTTCTTC
>NA|few|TRBV27|TRBJ1-5
CASSPSGVGQPQHF
TGTGCCAGCAGCCCGTCAGGGGTGGGGCAGCCCCAGCATTTT
>NA|NA|TRBV25-1|TRBJ1-6
CASSPGGGRYSPLHF
TGTGCCAGCAGTCCGGGGGGGGGACGGTATTCACCCCTCCACTTT